This entry lists 31 T cell receptor beta chains sequenced from one sample in a study of shared clonotypes between healthy human individuals. Sequenced by immunoSEQ multiplex PCR; TCRdb stores in-frame clones only, minus some. Here the sample spans about 700,000 clones, roughly 70% being singletons. The specimen sequenced was memory CD4+ T cells sorted from blood. The subset here: CD45RA-negative fraction. These receptors all stem from a woman aged 25 to 45 in good health.

The genes are TRBV6-1 and TRBJ2-7; D assignment may be TRBD1 or TRBD2 (7 bases each). CDR3 size: 15 residues. Trimming cost V 6 bases and J 1 base, with 16 bases left between them. Germline V gene sequence: CDR1 MNHNS, CDR2 SASEGT. The CDR3 DNA is TGTGCCAGCAGGAGTTTTCAGGGGGGGTCCTACGAGCAGTACTTC. This sequence encodes CASRSFQGGSYEQYF.

This clone was counted only a few times. The V gene is TRBV28, the J gene TRBJ1-5; maybe TRBD1 (5 bases). The V end was cut by 2 bases, the J end by 11 bases, with 13 bases between. Germline CDR1 and CDR2: MDHEN and SYDVKM. The CDR3 runs 13 residues. The CDR3 protein is CASSLPDIGSQHF. As DNA, the CDR3 is TGTGCCAGCAGTTTACCGGACATCGGATCCCAGCATTTT.

This clone was observed at least ten times. CDR3 residues: CASSQVRAGEAFF. The DNA for the CDR3 is TGCGCCAGCAGCCAAGTTCGGGCAGGTGAAGCTTTCTTT. V and J are TRBV4-1 and TRBJ1-1; no definite D call. CDR1 is MGHRA, CDR2 YSYEKL, per germline. This CDR3 spans 13 amino acids. V lost 1 base and J 7 bases, leaving 10 bases between the germline ends.

This clone appeared once. The genes are TRBV7-5 and TRBJ2-1; TRBD1 is the table's D call, not checked against the DNA. TRBV7-5 is classified as a pseudogene. The CDR3 extends over 14 amino acids. CDR3 loop: CVRSLSRVGDEQFF. DNA of the CDR3: TGTGTCAGAAGCTTATCCAGGGTTGGGGATGAGCAGTTCTTC.

The chain uses TRBV28 and TRBJ2-4; D gene ambiguous. V lost 3 bases and J lost 1, with 13 bases in between. In germline, CDR1 is MDHEN, CDR2 SYDVKM. CDR3 size: 16 residues. The CDR3 region has the DNA TGTGCCAGCAGTTTTGACGTTTTGGGGGCCAAAAACATTCAGTACTTC. Residues: CASSFDVLGAKNIQYF.

This clone was picked up a small number of times. CDR3 amino acids: CASSLESREAFF. DNA for the CDR3: TGCGCCAGCAGCTTGGAATCGCGTGAAGCTTTCTTT. The chain links TRBV5-1 to TRBJ1-1; D is undetermined. Germline CDR1 SGHRS, CDR2 YFSETQ. The V end was cut by 0 bases, the J end by 7 bases, with 7 bases between. The CDR3 extends over 12 amino acids.

This chain joins TRBV6-6 and TRBJ2-7; D unclear. CDR3 length equals 15 residues. V was cut by 4 bases and J by 4 bases, with 17 bases left in between. CDR1 and CDR2 from the germline V gene are MNHNY and SVGAGI (reference sequence). CDR3 coding DNA: TGTGCCAGCAGTTCGCCGACAACCTCCTCTTACGAGCAGTACTTC. Amino acids: CASSSPTTSSYEQYF.

This clone came up once. V and J are TRBV6-1 and TRBJ1-2, with TRBD1 matching 7 bases. CDR1 and CDR2 (germline): MNHNS, SASEGT. J was trimmed by 4 bases and V by 10 bases; bases with no gene match: 6. This CDR3 spans 12 amino acids. The CDR3 sequence is CATDRVGYGYTF. The CDR3 DNA reads TGTGCCACTGACAGGGTGGGCTATGGCTACACCTTC.

This clone was found a few times. The chain carries TRBV7-9 and TRBJ2-7, with D uncertain. Germline loops: CDR1 SEHNR, CDR2 FQNEAQ (reference sequence). CDR3 length: 12 amino acids. V was cut by 3 bases and J by 6 bases, with 9 bases left in between. This chain's CDR3 is CASSFDPLEQYF. The DNA for the CDR3 is TGTGCCAGCAGCTTCGACCCCCTCGAGCAGTACTTC.

The V gene is TRBV19, the J gene TRBJ1-5; tentatively, D is TRBD1 (5 bases). V was trimmed by 2 bases and J by 4 bases, leaving 15 bases between them. Per germline, CDR1 LNHDA and CDR2 SQIVND (reference sequence). This CDR3 has 16 residues. This CDR3 reads CASSIRGQGDNQPQHF. The CDR3 region has the DNA TGTGCCAGTAGTATAAGGGGCCAGGGCGATAATCAGCCCCAGCATTTT.

The chain couples TRBV2 to TRBJ1-1; D ambiguous. Trimming removed 0 bases from V and 8 bases from J, with 7 bases in between. Germline loops: CDR1 SNHLY, CDR2 FYNNEI. This CDR3 has 12 residues. This CDR3 is CASSEAGGEAFF. CDR3 DNA: TGTGCCAGCAGTGAAGCTGGCGGGGAAGCTTTCTTT.

This sequence joins TRBV29-1 and TRBJ1-1; 9 positions match TRBD1. The germline V gene has CDR1 SQVTM and CDR2 ANQGSEA. The CDR3 extends over 12 amino acids. The chain's CDR3 is CSIYRGRTEAFF. In nucleotides, the CDR3 is TGCAGTATTTACAGGGGGCGCACTGAAGCTTTCTTT.

The CDR3 DNA reads TGTGCCAGCAGTATCAAGGGACAGGTGAGAGGCTACACCTTC. This codes for CASSIKGQVRGYTF. The chain has TRBV2 and TRBJ1-2; 8 bases agree with TRBD1. V trimming: 5 bases; J trimming: 8 bases; junction bases outside the gene matches: 10. Germline V gives CDR1 SNHLY, CDR2 FYNNEI. CDR3 length: 14 amino acids.

The chain carries TRBV2 and TRBJ2-4; TRBD2 agrees at 9 bases. Germline V gives CDR1 SNHLY, CDR2 FYNNEI. The junction had 4 bases not matched to a gene; V was cut back by 4 bases and J by 9 bases. The CDR3 is 13 amino acids. The CDR3 protein is CASSVSGRGIQYF. The CDR3 DNA reads TGTGCCAGCAGTGTTAGCGGGAGAGGCATTCAGTACTTC.

This clone has at least ten counts. The rearrangement joins TRBV6-1 to TRBJ1-4; the D is unclear. Trimming removed 0 bases from V and 0 bases from J, with 8 bases in between. This CDR3 is 16 amino acids long. Germline V gives CDR1 MNHNS, CDR2 SASEGT. The CDR3 sequence: CASSEAGTSTNEKLFF. In nucleotides, the CDR3 is TGTGCCAGCAGTGAAGCGGGCACCTCAACTAATGAAAAACTGTTTTTT.

The chain recombines TRBV7-9 with TRBJ1-2; 12 bases are a match to TRBD1. The V segment lost 5 bases and the J segment 4 bases; nucleotides outside the gene matches: 11. CDR3 size: 17 residues. Germline CDR1 reads SEHNR; CDR2 reads FQNEAQ (reference sequence). CDR3 amino acids: CASSLQQGTGGAYGYTF. In nucleotides, the CDR3 is TGTGCCAGCAGCCTACAACAAGGGACAGGGGGCGCCTATGGCTACACCTTC.

Remarks on this clone: At the DNA level, this CDR3 is encoded by other sequences in the same sample as well. This rearrangement joins TRBV27 to TRBJ2-3; D not resolved. The V and J ends lost 3 bases and 0 bases respectively, with 7 bases between them. Germline V gene data show CDR1 as MNHEY and CDR2 as SMNVEV (reference sequence). The CDR3 length is 14 residues. The CDR3 reads CASSFLSSTDTQYF. The CDR3 DNA reads as TGTGCCAGCAGTTTTTTGAGTAGCACAGATACGCAGTATTTT.

The rearrangement links TRBV5-8 to TRBJ2-7; tentative D call: TRBD1 (7 bases). Germline CDR1 reads SGHTS; CDR2 reads YDEGEE. The CDR3 runs to 15 residues. With 1 base removed from V and 6 bases from J, the gap between germline ends came to 17 bases. For the CDR3, the DNA is TGTGCCAGCAGCTTGCGCAGGGGGGCCTCTGGCGAGCAGTACTTC. It specifies CASSLRRGASGEQYF.

The chain carries TRBV27 and TRBJ2-1; a weak D match, TRBD2 (6 bases). The CDR3 totals 14 residues. Per the germline V gene, CDR1 is MNHEY and CDR2 is SMNVEV (reference sequence). V was cut by 3 bases and J by 9 bases, with 15 bases left in between. The CDR3: CASSFRLVSGEQFF. CDR3 sequence (DNA): TGTGCCAGCAGTTTCCGACTAGTCTCCGGTGAGCAGTTCTTC.

The J gene is TRBJ2-1, the V gene TRBV20-1, with D possibly TRBD2 on 6 matching bases. The germline gives CDR1 DFQATT, CDR2 SNEGSKA (reference sequence). V lost 5 bases and J 9 bases, leaving 11 bases between the germline ends. CDR3 size: 11 residues. CDR3 sequence: CSALTSIEQFF. The CDR3 nucleotides read TGCAGTGCTCTGACTAGTATTGAGCAGTTCTTC.

For this clone: The sample contains more than one DNA sequence encoding this CDR3. The J gene is TRBJ1-1, the V gene TRBV5-1; TRBD1 agrees at 10 bases. Trimming at V came to 4 bases and at J to 5 bases, leaving 8 bases not matched to a gene. The germline CDR1 and CDR2 sequences are SGHRS and YFSETQ. The CDR3 spans 15 residues. CDR3 in amino acids: CASSTRQGARTEAFF. As DNA, the CDR3 is TGCGCCAGCAGCACAAGACAGGGGGCGCGTACTGAAGCTTTCTTT.

The chain combines TRBV10-1 with TRBJ2-1; D might be TRBD1 (6 bases). CDR1 and CDR2 (germline): WNHNN, SYGVQD (reference sequence). The CDR3 is 13 amino acids. The germline V and J ends were trimmed by 6 bases and 5 bases, with 11 bases remaining between them. This CDR3 is CASRGNRDNEQFF. The CDR3 bases are TGCGCCAGCAGGGGGAACAGGGACAATGAGCAGTTCTTC.

V is TRBV5-1 and J is TRBJ2-3; D is ambiguous. CDR1 is SGHRS and CDR2 is YFSETQ in the germline V gene. CDR3 length: 15 residues. Between the trimmed V and J ends, which lost 6 bases and 7 bases, there was a span of 21 bases. CDR3 DNA sequence: TGCGCCAGCACCATTGGGGATACTTGGGGAAATACGCAGTATTTT. Amino acid sequence: CASTIGDTWGNTQYF.

Concerning this clone itself: This CDR3 is also generated by other DNA sequences in the sample. The chain is built from TRBV18 and TRBJ2-5; D might be TRBD1 or TRBD2, each matching 5 bases. The CDR3 runs 13 residues. From germline, CDR1 is KGHSH and CDR2 LQKENI. V lost 0 bases, J lost 5 bases, and 7 bases lay in between. The CDR3 reads CASSPPGVETQYF. DNA of the CDR3: TGTGCCAGCTCACCACCGGGGGTGGAGACCCAGTACTTC. The whole variable domain, filled in from reference TRBV18 and TRBJ2-5, reads NAGVMQNPRHLVRRRGQEARLRCSPMKGHSHVYWYRQLPEEGLKFMVYLQKENIIDESGMPKERFSAEFPKEGPSILRIQQVVRGDSAAYFCASSPPGVETQYFGPGTRLLVL.

This chain joins TRBV27 and TRBJ2-5; no definite D call. The CDR3 spans 12 residues. V lost 3 bases and J lost 7, with 9 bases in between. Germline lookup yields CDR1 MNHEY and CDR2 SMNVEV (reference sequence). The CDR3, as DNA: TGTGCCAGCAGTTTTCCCCTAGGGACCCAGTACTTC. Its protein product is CASSFPLGTQYF.

This chain links TRBV4-1 with TRBJ1-5, with 9 bases fitting TRBD1. The CDR3 is 16 residues long. The V gene's germline CDR1 is MGHRA and CDR2 YSYEKL. The J segment lost 7 bases and the V segment lost 1 base, leaving 8 bases of the junction unmatched. DNA for the CDR3: TGCGCCAGCAGCCAAGCTGGAGGGACAGGGTCACAGCCCCAGCATTTT. Translating gives CASSQAGGTGSQPQHF.

The chain carries TRBV5-4 and TRBJ2-3, with 15 bases matching TRBD2. The CDR3 is 18 residues long. Germline V CDR1 and CDR2: SGHNT, YYREEE (reference sequence). Losses at the gene ends were 4 bases for V and 2 bases for J; bases not matched to a gene: 8. This chain's CDR3 is CASSPGTSGRFLTDTQYF. CDR3 DNA: TGTGCCAGCAGCCCCGGGACTAGCGGGAGGTTCCTCACAGATACGCAGTATTTT.

The rearrangement joins TRBV29-1 to TRBJ2-5; D is undetermined. CDR1 is SQVTM, CDR2 ANQGSEA, per germline. The CDR3 extends over 13 amino acids. Trimming took off 3 bases at V and 6 bases at J, with 14 bases between the two ends. The DNA for the CDR3 is TGCAGCGTTGACGACTTTAAGAGTAAGACCCAGTACTTC. This encodes CSVDDFKSKTQYF.

The chain has TRBV25-1 and TRBJ2-1; D is possibly TRBD1 or TRBD2 (6 bases each). The V and J ends lost 4 bases and 4 bases respectively, with 14 bases between them. Germline-derived CDR1 and CDR2 are MGHDK and SYGVNS. This CDR3 region has 15 residues. CDR3 residues: CASSGGRDSYNEQFF. DNA for the CDR3: TGTGCCAGCAGTGGGGGGCGGGATTCGTACAATGAGCAGTTCTTC.

There are a few counts of this clone. The rearrangement links TRBV10-2 to TRBJ1-5; no clear D gene. V was clipped by 2 bases and J by 6 bases, with 17 bases between them. Germline V lookup: CDR1 WSHSY, CDR2 SAAADI. There are 16 residues in the CDR3. The CDR3 region has the DNA TGCGCCAGCAGTGAGCTTCCTGGTCCGGGGATTCAGCCCCAGCATTTT. Translating gives CASSELPGPGIQPQHF.

V gene TRBV29-1 combines with J gene TRBJ2-7; 8 bases match TRBD1. Germline V CDR1 and CDR2: SQVTM, ANQGSEA. V was clipped by 4 bases and J by 5 bases; unmatched bases: 7. CDR3 length: 13 amino acids. The CDR3 region has the DNA TGCAGCGTTGTGACGGACAGGGAGGACGAGCAGTACTTC. This codes for CSVVTDREDEQYF.